Detailed here is one T cell receptor (beta chain). Its target is unknown. This specimen comes from a study of post-analysis software for immune sequencing data. TCR beta libraries were prepared from cDNA with unique molecular identifiers. Out of roughly 0.85 to 11 million T cells, roughly 0.5 million cDNA molecules were generated. TCRdb analysed the PCR reads with MiXCR anew, one entry per CDR3 protein. The sample comprises a few hundred thousand distinct CDR3 sequences, roughly 35% of which are singletons, and around an eighth rests with the top ten. Study-level points and caveats: Samples from one preparation batch, clustered by F measure, grouped strongly together. Multiple sclerosis patients had significantly lower normalized Chao1 diversity than controls.

The source material was blood. The clonotype comes from a girl aged 10 to 17 with multiple sclerosis.

In DNA, the CDR3 is TGCGCCAGCAGCTTGGACTTTGGTCAGACTGAAGCTTTCTTT. It is translated as CASSLDFGQTEAFF. The chain recombines TRBV5-1 with TRBJ1-1; D gene unclear. This CDR3 is built from 14 residues. Germline V gives CDR1 SGHRS, CDR2 YFSETQ. V dropped 0 bases and J dropped 5 bases, with 11 bases sitting between them.